The T cell receptor (beta chain) described here comes from a study of a mutant IDH1 vaccine in newly diagnosed glioma. Whole-study results and caveats: Patients mounted vaccine-induced immune responses in 85% to 95% of cases. Pseudoprogression apparently lacked any relation to changes in top peripheral T cell clonotypes.

TCRdb keeps only in-frame clones here, not all; method: immunoSEQ multiplex PCR. The sample carries around 80,000 clones, roughly 85% recorded once. Points on this clone: Its specificity is unknown.

V lost 0 bases, J lost 0 bases, and 8 bases lay in between. Germline V gene data show CDR1 as SGHTA and CDR2 as FQGTGA. The CDR3 is made up of 15 amino acids. Time point: week 23, last vaccination. Every vaccine dose comprised 300 ug of mutant IDH1 20-mer peptide plus topical imiquimod. The clonotype was recovered from a woman between 45 and 60 years old with glioma. Sequenced material: PBMCs, taken from a glioma patient whose treatment included an IDH1 peptide vaccine. The chain couples TRBV7-3 to TRBJ1-2; no firm D call. The CDR3 region has the DNA TGTGCCAGCAGCTTAACAGGCGTCGCTAACTATGGCTACACCTTC. It codes for CASSLTGVANYGYTF.